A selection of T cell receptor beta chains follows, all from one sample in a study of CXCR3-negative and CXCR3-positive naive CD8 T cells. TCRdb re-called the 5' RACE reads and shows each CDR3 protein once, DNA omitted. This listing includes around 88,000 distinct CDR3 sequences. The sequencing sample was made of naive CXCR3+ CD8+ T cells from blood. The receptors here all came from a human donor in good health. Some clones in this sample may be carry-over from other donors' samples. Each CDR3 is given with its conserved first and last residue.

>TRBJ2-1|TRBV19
CATTVSSYNEQFF
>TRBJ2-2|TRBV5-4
CASTRYTANTGELFF
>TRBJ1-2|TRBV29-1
CSGGQETNYGYTF
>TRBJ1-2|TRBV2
CASSEDRSNYGYTF
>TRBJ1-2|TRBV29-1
CSVEVGVPGGYTF
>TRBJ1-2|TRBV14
CASSQTGQGYGYTF
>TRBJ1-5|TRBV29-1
CSASGYGQGDQPQHF
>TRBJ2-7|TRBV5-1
CASSLDGLAPYEQYF
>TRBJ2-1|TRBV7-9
CASSWGPGYGEQFF
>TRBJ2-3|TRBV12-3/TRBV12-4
CASSLEEGSDTQYF
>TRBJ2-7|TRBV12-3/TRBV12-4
CASSSFSDREPYEQYF